This T cell receptor (beta chain) emerged from a study of blood T cell repertoires in COVID-19. The wider study: Researchers got acute and convalescent COVID-19 samples from the United States, Italy and Spain.

The CDR3 extends over 14 amino acids. Between the trimmed V and J ends, which lost 0 bases and 0 bases, there was a span of 4 bases. Looked up from germline, CDR1 is LNHNV and CDR2 is YYDKDF (reference sequence). In the original analysis: For nucleated cells, counts were estimated from reference gene primer amplification. The data were produced by immunoSEQ multiplex PCR, yet TCRdb's version contains in-frame clones alone and is incomplete. The V and J calls and clone size come from that table; D and trimming were worked out from the DNA. The data show approximately 11,000 clones, about 90% seen once.

V and J are TRBV15 and TRBJ2-3; D gene ambiguous. The sequencing input was peripheral blood. The sequence was obtained from a human donor in a cohort sampled during active COVID-19. CDR3 nucleotide sequence: TGTGCCACCAGCAGAGATAAAAGCACAGATACGCAGTATTTT. It translates to CATSRDKSTDTQYF.